This record concerns one T cell receptor beta chain sequence. The data derive from a study of blood T cell repertoires in COVID-19. Study-level background: Specimens from acute and convalescent COVID-19 originated in the United States, Italy and Spain.

The protocol was immunoSEQ multiplex PCR, while the TCRdb copy is restricted to in-frame clones and leaves out a portion. The sample shows some 290,000 clones, nearly 90% of them seen only once. Deletions cut 4 bases from V and 2 bases from J, with 13 bases between. The germline CDR1 and CDR2 sequences are SGHRS and YFSETQ. The CDR3 spans 15 residues. The origin of this receptor is a woman in her thirties or forties with COVID-19, enrolled during active disease. The specimen was peripheral blood. J is TRBJ1-3 and V is TRBV5-1; D possibly corresponds to TRBD1 (5 bases). For the CDR3, the DNA is TGCGCCAGCAGCGCCGCCTCGGGGGCTGGAAACACCATATATTTT. It codes for CASSAASGAGNTIYF.